The 28 T cell receptor beta chains given below trace back to one sample, sequenced in a study of shared clonotypes between healthy human individuals. The protocol was immunoSEQ multiplex PCR, while the TCRdb copy is restricted to in-frame clones and leaves out a portion. The sample has a few million clones, approximately 95% seen once. The specimen was naive CD4+ T cells from PBMCs. Subset: CD45RA+ positively selected. Source of these receptors: a man aged 18 to 35 in good health. Some clones in this sample may be carry-over from other donors' samples.

The chain carries TRBV15 and TRBJ2-7; D remains ambiguous. Deletions cut 3 bases from V and 4 bases from J, with 13 bases between. The CDR3 covers 14 residues. The germline gives CDR1 LNHNV, CDR2 YYDKDF (reference sequence). The CDR3 nucleotides are TGTGCCACCAGCAGGGACCCCCAGGCGTACGAGCAGTACTTC. It translates to CATSRDPQAYEQYF.

The V and J genes are TRBV9 and TRBJ1-3; D uncertain. The germline V gene encodes CDR1 SGDLS and CDR2 YYNGEE. Trimming took 3 bases from V and 0 from J, leaving 10 bases between them. The CDR3 runs 15 residues. The CDR3 is CASSGSASSGNTIYF. CDR3 coding DNA: TGTGCCAGCAGCGGGTCCGCGAGCTCTGGAAACACCATATATTTT.

V usage is TRBV18 and J usage is TRBJ1-1; D gene unclear. V was clipped by 0 bases and J by 3 bases, with 11 bases between them. The CDR3 totals 15 residues. Germline-derived CDR1 and CDR2 are KGHSH and LQKENI. CDR3 loop: CASSPPASGHTEAFF. Here the CDR3 DNA reads TGTGCCAGCTCACCACCTGCTTCCGGACACACTGAAGCTTTCTTT.

In regard to this clone: In the same sample, other DNA sequences code for this CDR3. The gene calls are TRBV9 and TRBJ2-2, with D tentatively TRBD1 or TRBD2 (5 bases each). CDR3 length: 16 residues. V dropped 4 bases and J dropped 1 base, with 14 bases sitting between them. The germline gives CDR1 SGDLS, CDR2 YYNGEE. The CDR3 is CASSPRTGRNTGELFF. In DNA, the CDR3 is TGTGCCAGCAGCCCCCGCACGGGGCGGAACACCGGGGAGCTGTTTTTT.

V and J are TRBV5-1 and TRBJ2-3, with a possible D match to TRBD1 (6 bases). CDR1 is SGHRS and CDR2 is YFSETQ in the germline V gene. This CDR3 spans 16 amino acids. Deletions cut 3 bases from V and 2 bases from J, with 16 bases between. Here the CDR3 reads CASSYQTGGITDTQYF. The CDR3 DNA reads as TGCGCCAGCAGCTACCAGACAGGTGGGATCACAGATACGCAGTATTTT.

CDR3 sequence (DNA): TGCGCCAGCAGCCAAGAGTATGGCAGTGACTATGGCTACACCTTC. Translating it yields CASSQEYGSDYGYTF. The chain recombines TRBV4-3 with TRBJ1-2; D ambiguous. Germline V gene data show CDR1 as LGHNA and CDR2 as YSLEER. The CDR3 covers 15 residues. V was pared by 0 bases and J by 3 bases, with 11 bases between.

This sequence joins TRBV28 and TRBJ2-5, with D possibly being TRBD1 (6 bases). This CDR3 comprises 15 residues. V dropped 4 bases and J dropped 4 bases, with 16 bases sitting between them. Germline CDR1 MDHEN, CDR2 SYDVKM. CDR3 sequence reads: CASSSPGTRRETQYF. DNA of the CDR3: TGTGCCAGCAGTTCCCCCGGGACAAGGAGAGAGACCCAGTACTTC.

The J gene is TRBJ1-2, the V gene TRBV18; no clear D gene. Between the trimmed V and J ends, which lost 3 bases and 8 bases, there was a span of 19 bases. Germline assignment: CDR1 KGHSH and CDR2 LQKENI. CDR3 size: 15 residues. This chain's CDR3 is CASSPYLGLPEGYTF. The CDR3 DNA follows: TGTGCCAGCTCACCCTACCTTGGCTTGCCAGAGGGCTACACCTTC.

A remark on this clone: Other nucleotide sequences in the sample specify the same CDR3. This rearrangement joins TRBV5-1 to TRBJ2-3; 12 bases map to TRBD2. The CDR3 is made up of 16 amino acids. V shed 3 bases, J shed 0 bases, and the junction held 2 bases outside the gene matches. CDR1 and CDR2 (germline): SGHRS, YFSETQ. The CDR3 nucleotides are TGCGCCAGCAGCTCTGGACTAGCGGGAAGCACAGATACGCAGTATTTT. Protein: CASSSGLAGSTDTQYF.

V and J are TRBV10-3 and TRBJ2-1; D is unresolved. The CDR3 length is 13 residues. Looked up from germline, CDR1 is ENHRY and CDR2 is SYGVKD. V lost 3 bases and J lost 8, with 11 bases in between. The CDR3 region is CAISDSRVDEQFF. CDR3 bases: TGTGCCATCAGTGATTCCCGGGTGGATGAGCAGTTCTTC.

The chain is built from TRBV10-1 and TRBJ2-2; TRBD2 agrees at 9 bases. Germline V gene data show CDR1 as WNHNN and CDR2 as SYGVQD (reference sequence). J lost 7 bases, V lost 6 bases, and 6 bases had no gene match. The CDR3 is 14 residues long. The CDR3 spells CASSATSGGGELFF. The CDR3, as DNA: TGCGCCAGCAGCGCGACTAGCGGAGGCGGGGAGCTGTTTTTT.

The V and J genes are TRBV28 and TRBJ1-1; TRBD1 agrees at 8 bases. The CDR3 runs to 15 residues. In germline, CDR1 is MDHEN, CDR2 SYDVKM. J lost 3 bases, V lost 1 base, and 4 bases had no gene match. The CDR3 loop is CASSLSLGQDTEAFF. In DNA, the CDR3 is TGTGCCAGCAGTTTATCCCTGGGACAGGACACTGAAGCTTTCTTT.

CDR3 residues: CASSQTGTGQPQHF. The CDR3 DNA sequence: TGTGCCAGCAGCCAAACAGGTACGGGACAGCCCCAGCATTTT. The V call is TRBV28, the J call TRBJ1-5, with a tentative D call TRBD1 (5 bases). Germline CDR1 is MDHEN and CDR2 is SYDVKM. V was trimmed by 6 bases and J by 7 bases, leaving 16 bases between them. This CDR3 is built from 14 residues.

The chain combines TRBV5-1 with TRBJ2-1, with TRBD1 matching 7 bases. V was pared by 1 base and J by 6 bases, with 4 bases of the junction left unmatched. CDR1 and CDR2 from the germline V gene are SGHRS and YFSETQ. This CDR3 is built from 14 residues. This CDR3 reads CASSLTGVGNEQFF. The CDR3 DNA is TGCGCCAGCAGCTTGACAGGGGTAGGCAATGAGCAGTTCTTC. The variable domain in full, with the rest retrieved from reference TRBV5-1 and TRBJ2-1, is KAGVTQTPRYLIKTRGQQVTLSCSPISGHRSVSWYQQTPGQGLQFLFEYFSETQRNKGNFPGRFSGRQFSNSRSEMNVSTLELGDSALYLCASSLTGVGNEQFFGPGTRLTVL.

V usage is TRBV15 and J usage is TRBJ2-3; 7 nucleotides match TRBD2. CDR1 LNHNV and CDR2 YYDKDF come from the germline V gene (reference sequence). The CDR3 runs 16 residues. The V segment lost 1 base and the J segment 0 bases; nucleotides outside the gene matches: 4. The CDR3 nucleotides read TGTGCCACCAGCAGAGCACCTAGCGGTAGCACAGATACGCAGTATTTT. Its translation: CATSRAPSGSTDTQYF.

This chain connects TRBV7-2 to TRBJ1-1, with TRBD1 as a possible D gene (6 bases). V was cut by 2 bases and J by 6 bases, with 10 bases left in between. Looked up from germline, CDR1 is SGHTA and CDR2 is FQGNSA. The CDR3 sequence is 13 residues long. For the CDR3, the DNA is TGTGCCAGCAGCTTACTAGAGGGGGCTGAAGCTTTCTTT. This encodes CASSLLEGAEAFF. The whole variable domain, filled in from reference TRBV7-2 and TRBJ1-1, reads GAGVSQSPSNKVTEKGKDVELRCDPISGHTALYWYRQSLGQGLEFLIYFQGNSAPDKSGLPSDRFSAERTGGSVSTLTIQRTQQEDSAVYLCASSLLEGAEAFFGQGTRLTVV.

This clone was seen only once. The rearrangement joins TRBV29-1 to TRBJ2-3, with TRBD1 matching over 8 bases. The CDR3 spans 13 residues. The J segment lost 6 bases and the V segment lost 8 bases, leaving 10 bases of the junction unmatched. Germline CDR1 is SQVTM and CDR2 is ANQGSEA. CDR3 bases: TGCAGCTTCATCAGGGGGCCTGACGATACGCAGTATTTT. Amino acid sequence: CSFIRGPDDTQYF.

The chain carries TRBV7-2 and TRBJ1-1; D remains unclear. Germline V gene sequence: CDR1 SGHTA, CDR2 FQGNSA. The CDR3 has 13 residues. V gave up 2 bases and J gave up 0 bases, with 4 bases separating them. The CDR3 DNA is TGTGCCAGCAGCTTAATAATGAACACTGAAGCTTTCTTT. This translates into CASSLIMNTEAFF.

This chain connects TRBV6-4 to TRBJ1-5, with D unresolved. Germline V gene lookup returns CDR1 MRHNA and CDR2 SNTAGT. V was shortened by 6 bases and J by 0 bases, with 12 bases between the two germline ends. The length of the CDR3 is 15 residues. CDR3 sequence (DNA): TGTGCCAGCAGGCGGTCGGCGGATAGCAATCAGCCCCAGCATTTT. Encoded protein: CASRRSADSNQPQHF.

V usage is TRBV5-4 and J usage is TRBJ2-3; 9 nucleotides align to TRBD2. The V gene's germline CDR1 is SGHNT and CDR2 YYREEE (reference sequence). The V and J ends lost 1 base and 6 bases, in that order; junction bases with no gene match: 9. The CDR3 is 16 amino acids. Here the CDR3 reads CASSLNSGSLGDTQYF. The CDR3 region has the DNA TGTGCCAGCAGCTTGAATAGCGGGAGCCTCGGGGATACGCAGTATTTT. Combining the CDR3 with reference TRBV5-4 and TRBJ2-3 gives the whole variable domain ETGVTQSPTHLIKTRGQQVTLRCSSQSGHNTVSWYQQALGQGPQFIFQYYREEENGRGNFPPRFSGLQFPNYSSELNVNALELDDSALYLCASSLNSGSLGDTQYFGPGTRLTVL.

The V gene is TRBV2, the J gene TRBJ1-2; no definite D call. The V gene's germline CDR1 is SNHLY and CDR2 FYNNEI. Trimming stripped 6 bases from V and 4 bases from J, with 15 bases between. The CDR3 has 14 amino acids. The CDR3 protein is CASSVVLGRYGYTF. The CDR3 bases are TGTGCCAGCAGCGTCGTGCTAGGGCGCTATGGCTACACCTTC.

This clone has only one observation. V usage is TRBV18 and J usage is TRBJ2-3; 8 bases are a match to TRBD1. CDR1 is KGHSH, CDR2 LQKENI, per germline. The V gene end was trimmed by 5 bases and the J gene end by 1 base; junction bases not matched to a gene: 11. This CDR3 has 17 amino acids. The CDR3: CASSTYRGTVRTDTQYF. The CDR3 DNA is TGTGCCAGCTCAACGTACAGGGGGACCGTCCGCACAGATACGCAGTATTTT.

This rearrangement joins TRBV28 to TRBJ1-2; D is unclear. Germline V gene sequence: CDR1 MDHEN, CDR2 SYDVKM. Trimming stripped 7 bases from V and 5 bases from J, with 14 bases between. The CDR3 spans 13 residues. The CDR3 loop reads CASTVGRAYGYTF. As DNA, the CDR3 is TGTGCCAGCACTGTGGGCCGGGCTTATGGCTACACCTTC.

The chain joins TRBV29-1 to TRBJ1-2; D is ambiguous. There are 15 residues in the CDR3. The germline V gene encodes CDR1 SQVTM and CDR2 ANQGSEA. Trimming took 5 bases from V and 4 from J, leaving 20 bases between them. The CDR3 loop reads CSVLSQMAVGYGYTF. DNA of the CDR3: TGCAGCGTTCTTTCTCAGATGGCGGTAGGCTATGGCTACACCTTC.

The chain carries TRBV5-6 and TRBJ1-1, with 8 bases lining up with TRBD1. The V and J ends lost 0 bases and 0 bases, in that order; junction bases with no gene match: 4. CDR1 is SGHDT, CDR2 YYEEEE, per germline. This CDR3 has 16 residues. The CDR3 sequence is CASSLDRGSVNTEAFF. The CDR3 DNA is TGTGCCAGCAGCTTGGACAGGGGGAGTGTGAACACTGAAGCTTTCTTT. The whole variable domain, filled in from reference TRBV5-6 and TRBJ1-1, reads DAGVTQSPTHLIKTRGQQVTLRCSPKSGHDTVSWYQQALGQGPQFIFQYYEEEERQRGNFPDRFSGHQFPNYSSELNVNALLLGDSALYLCASSLDRGSVNTEAFFGQGTRLTVV.

The DNA for the CDR3 is TGTGCCATCGGTGGACGGAACTCCTACGAGCAGTACTTC. Translating gives CAIGGRNSYEQYF. V gene TRBV10-3 combines with J gene TRBJ2-7; D is unresolved. V gave up 8 bases and J gave up 0 bases, with 11 bases separating them. The CDR3 totals 13 residues. CDR1 is ENHRY and CDR2 is SYGVKD in the germline V gene.

The chain is built from TRBV25-1 and TRBJ2-1, with D tentatively TRBD1 or TRBD2 (5 bases each). The CDR3 runs to 16 residues. Trimming pared 2 bases from V and 7 bases from J, leaving 18 bases between. CDR1 and CDR2 from the germline V gene are MGHDK and SYGVNS. CDR3 protein: CASSEPRAGRGNEQFF. In DNA form, the CDR3 reads TGTGCCAGCAGTGAACCTCGGGCAGGGAGAGGGAATGAGCAGTTCTTC.

The genes are TRBV6-1 and TRBJ1-3, with 12 bases that match TRBD1. This CDR3 is built from 16 residues. Germline loops: CDR1 MNHNS, CDR2 SASEGT. Trimming at V came to 4 bases and at J to 1 base, leaving 2 bases not matched to a gene. CDR3 protein: CASSGDRGRSGNTIYF. CDR3 sequence (DNA): TGTGCCAGCAGTGGGGACAGGGGGCGATCTGGAAACACCATATATTTT.